This note documents a single TCR beta chain sequence. The antigen remains undetermined. MiXCR, applied by TCRdb to the RT-PCR reads, yields one record per CDR3 protein. This repertoire shows some 550,000 distinct CDR3 sequences, around a quarter found once; its top ten account for roughly 2.8%. Deletions cut 4 bases from V and 9 bases from J, with 19 bases between. CDR3 length: 16 amino acids. Looked up from germline, CDR1 is SEHNR and CDR2 is FQNEAQ (reference sequence). This specimen comes from a study of response to subunit inactivated influenza vaccine. Study-level findings and limits: The authors offered the suggestion that each seasonal influenza vaccination recruits few new T cells.

This sample also belongs to another study, concerning T cells expressing NK-cell markers. That study adds: Libraries used 5'RACE template switching adding universal primer site and UMIs. Just one sequenced donor of eight was HCMV-seronegative, while seven were seropositive. The same clonotypes also predominated in the CD3+CD56-NKG2C+ fraction of a handful of donors. Clarity on HCMV specificity was lacking for the expanded NKG2C+ T cell clones.

This chain joins TRBV7-9 and TRBJ1-6; tentative D call: TRBD1 (6 bases). Sequencing was performed on CD4+ T cells sorted from PBMCs, taken 11 to 12 days after vaccination. This clonotype was sampled from a man between 50 and 59 years old who received an inactivated influenza vaccine. CDR3 nucleotide sequence: TGTGCCAGCAGCTATAAAGGGACACTCCTCGGTTCACCCCTCCACTTT. Its translation: CASSYKGTLLGSPLHF.